A selection of T cell receptor beta chains follows, all from one sample in a study of T cell responses to AZD1222 COVID-19 vaccine. Produced via immunoSEQ multiplex PCR; TCRdb's table is partial and in-frame only. This table holds approximately 46,000 clones, about 83% found once. The source material was peripheral blood, sampled on day 0 of AZD1222 vaccination. The receptors stem from an adult in good health. The CDR3 runs from the conserved cysteine through the conserved F or W. A D gene is named only where the DNA matches it firmly. Clone size is stated in some rows and not others, as once, few, many or a class when expanded.

clone_size	d_call	v_call	j_call	cdr3_aa	cdr3_nt
.	.	TRBV10-3	TRBJ1-1	CAISVVIGDEAFF	TGTGCCATCAGTGTCGTTATCGGCGATGAAGCTTTCTTT
few	.	TRBV9	TRBJ1-2	CASSTDGGVYYGYTF	TGTGCCAGCAGCACAGACGGGGGCGTGTATTATGGCTACACCTTC
.	.	TRBV2	TRBJ2-1	CASRRTGLYEQFF	TGTGCCAGCAGAAGAACAGGGTTGTATGAGCAGTTCTTC
.	TRBD1	TRBV19	TRBJ1-2	CASAPWGQGVNGYTF	TGTGCCAGTGCACCTTGGGGACAGGGAGTCAATGGCTACACCTTC
.	TRBD1	TRBV7-3	TRBJ1-3	CASSSGQGTSGNTIYF	TGTGCCAGCAGCTCCGGACAGGGGACTTCTGGAAACACCATATATTTT
few	.	TRBV27	TRBJ2-3	CASSLKRTDTQYF	TGTGCCAGCAGTCTTAAACGCACAGATACGCAGTATTTT
.	.	TRBV7-2	TRBJ2-1	CASSLQRSYNEQFF	TGTGCCAGCAGCCTACAGCGGTCATACAATGAGCAGTTCTTC
.	.	TRBV6-1	TRBJ1-1	CASSDGQMNTEAFF	TGTGCCAGCAGTGATGGGCAGATGAACACTGAAGCTTTCTTT
few	TRBD1	TRBV7-9	TRBJ1-6	CASSIDRVNSPLHF	TGTGCCAGCAGCATCGACAGGGTTAATTCACCCCTCCACTTT
few	.	TRBV18	TRBJ2-3	CASSPTDTGTDTQYF	TGTGCCAGCTCGCCGACGGACACTGGCACAGATACGCAGTATTTT
few	.	TRBV28	TRBJ1-5	CASSVSANSNQPQHF	TGTGCCAGCAGTGTCTCAGCTAATAGCAATCAGCCCCAGCATTTT
once	.	TRBV7-8	TRBJ1-2	CASSSWEGNYGYTF	TGTGCCAGCAGCTCGTGGGAGGGCAACTATGGCTACACCTTC
.	TRBD2	TRBV28	TRBJ2-7	CASSPPGGLYEQYF	TGTGCCAGCAGTCCCCCGGGAGGGCTCTACGAGCAGTACTTC
.	.	TRBV15	TRBJ1-5	CATSRAGLEGNQPQHF	TGTGCCACCAGCAGAGCGGGGTTGGAGGGCAATCAGCCCCAGCATTTT
once	TRBD1	TRBV7-6	TRBJ1-6	CASSLAQGDNSPLHF	TGTGCCAGCAGCTTAGCCCAGGGGGACAATTCACCCCTCCACTTT
few	.	TRBV28	TRBJ1-5	CASSLGSGFRQPQHF	TGTGCCAGCAGTTTAGGATCTGGGTTTCGTCAGCCCCAGCATTTT
.	.	TRBV5-1	TRBJ1-1	CASSRNWMENTEAFF	TGCGCCAGCAGCCGAAACTGGATGGAGAACACTGAAGCTTTCTTT
.	.	TRBV29-1	TRBJ1-2	CSVAGTDGYTF	TGCAGCGTGGCCGGGACGGATGGCTACACCTTC
few	TRBD2	TRBV7-2	TRBJ2-5	CASSLASGGGETQYF	TGTGCCAGCTCCCTGGCTAGCGGGGGCGGGGAGACCCAGTACTTC
.	TRBD1	TRBV4-2	TRBJ2-5	CASSQGGQGAVETQYF	TGTGCCAGCAGCCAAGGGGGACAGGGGGCCGTAGAGACCCAGTACTTC
once	.	TRBV19	TRBJ1-4	CASSTLTAPNEKLFF	TGTGCCAGTAGTACCCTCACAGCACCTAATGAAAAACTGTTTTTT
.	.	TRBV6-6	TRBJ1-5	CASSDGQLYSNQPQHF	TGTGCCAGCAGCGATGGACAGCTATATAGCAATCAGCCCCAGCATTTT
.	TRBD1	TRBV5-1	TRBJ2-5	CASSSGQGVETQYF	TGCGCCAGCAGCTCCGGACAGGGGGTAGAGACCCAGTACTTC
.	TRBD2	TRBV5-1	TRBJ2-1	CASSPLLADSTNEQFF	TGCGCCAGCAGCCCTCTCCTAGCGGACTCAACCAATGAGCAGTTCTTC
.	TRBD1	TRBV5-4	TRBJ1-6	CASSQGGTAGWSPLHF	TGTGCCAGCAGCCAAGGCGGGACAGCCGGGTGGTCACCCCTCCACTTT
.	.	TRBV19	TRBJ2-3	CASRHTDTQYF	TGTGCCAGTAGACACACAGATACGCAGTATTTT
once	TRBD1	TRBV5-5	TRBJ1-1	CASSFWDRGSNTEAFF	TGTGCCAGCAGCTTCTGGGACAGGGGTTCGAACACTGAAGCTTTCTTT
.	.	TRBV9	TRBJ1-2	CASSVQGTPYGYTF	TGTGCCAGCAGCGTACAGGGGACCCCCTATGGCTACACCTTC
.	TRBD2	TRBV29-1	TRBJ2-7	CSASGLAGSYEQYF	TGCAGCGCCTCGGGACTAGCGGGCTCCTACGAGCAGTACTTC
.	.	TRBV28	TRBJ2-5	CASSLWAGSFATQYF	TGTGCCAGCAGTTTATGGGCAGGGAGTTTTGCGACCCAGTACTTC
.	.	TRBV30	TRBJ1-2	CAWIGKDPGYTF	TGTGCCTGGATAGGGAAGGACCCTGGCTACACCTTC
.	.	TRBV10-3	TRBJ2-2	CAISESLGRVNTGELFF	TGTGCCATCAGTGAGTCGTTAGGACGGGTGAACACCGGGGAGCTGTTTTTT
.	.	TRBV19	TRBJ1-1	CASSIDAGPATEAFF	TGTGCCAGTAGTATAGATGCAGGGCCCGCCACTGAAGCTTTCTTT
.	.	TRBV18	TRBJ2-5	CASSPLLTSQETQYF	TGTGCCAGCTCACCACTACTGACAAGCCAAGAGACCCAGTACTTC
.	.	TRBV28	TRBJ1-2	CASSSGTQYGYTF	TGTGCCAGCAGCTCCGGGACGCAATATGGCTACACCTTC
.	TRBD1	TRBV28	TRBJ2-5	CASSGRGTGYQETQYF	TGTGCCAGCAGCGGCCGAGGGACAGGCTACCAAGAGACCCAGTACTTC